The 9 T cell receptor beta chains below come from one sample, sequenced in a study of ipilimumab plus nivolumab after autologous stem cell transplantation. Generated by immunoSEQ multiplex PCR, the TCRdb table keeps only in-frame clones and is missing some. This sample carries roughly 16,000 clones, about 81% of them seen once, and the ten largest clones take 20% to 25%. Sequenced here: PBMCs, sampled in a trial of ipilimumab plus nivolumab as post-transplant consolidation. Source of these receptors: a male donor with diffuse large B-cell lymphoma.

The gene calls are TRBV7-3 and TRBJ2-3; D is unresolved. Looked up from germline, CDR1 is SGHTA and CDR2 is FQGTGA. There are 13 residues in the CDR3. The ends were cut back, 2 bases at V and 3 bases at J, with 6 bases in the middle. The CDR3 spells CASSLLGTDTQYF. The CDR3 coding sequence is TGTGCCAGCAGCTTATTGGGAACAGATACGCAGTATTTT.

The chain links TRBV7-9 to TRBJ1-2; D remains ambiguous. Between the trimmed V and J ends, which lost 4 bases and 4 bases, there was a span of 22 bases. The CDR3 spans 17 residues. The germline CDR1 and CDR2 sequences are SEHNR and FQNEAQ (reference sequence). The DNA for the CDR3 is TGTGCCAGCAGCTCATCGGATCAGGAAGGACGGGCCTATGGCTACACCTTC. Translation gives CASSSSDQEGRAYGYTF. The variable domain in full, with the rest retrieved from reference TRBV7-9 and TRBJ1-2, is DTGVSQNPRHKITKRGQNVTFRCDPISEHNRLYWYRQTLGQGPEFLTYFQNEAQLEKSRLLSDRFSAERPKGSFSTLEIQRTEQGDSAMYLCASSSSDQEGRAYGYTFGSGTRLTVV.

The chain carries TRBV5-1 and TRBJ1-6; a possible D gene is TRBD1 (6 bases). The germline gives CDR1 SGHRS, CDR2 YFSETQ. Trimming took off 0 bases at V and 5 bases at J, with 9 bases between the two ends. There are 15 residues in the CDR3. The CDR3 loop is CASSLAPGDNSPLHF. In DNA form, the CDR3 reads TGCGCCAGCAGCTTGGCCCCAGGGGATAATTCACCCCTCCACTTT.

The chain joins TRBV7-2 to TRBJ1-5; TRBD1 matches at 7 bases. The J segment lost 5 bases and the V segment lost 5 bases, leaving 9 bases of the junction unmatched. CDR3 length equals 15 residues. CDR1 SGHTA and CDR2 FQGNSA come from the germline V gene. The CDR3 sequence: CASSPQGGAYQPQHF. CDR3 bases: TGTGCCAGCAGCCCCCAGGGGGGCGCATATCAGCCCCAGCATTTT.

The rearrangement joins TRBV5-1 to TRBJ2-1; D is perhaps TRBD1 (6 bases). Germline loops: CDR1 SGHRS, CDR2 YFSETQ. The CDR3 covers 15 residues. V was shortened by 4 bases and J by 0 bases, with 11 bases between the two germline ends. The CDR3 nucleotides are TGCGCCAGCAGCCCAGGACAGACCTCCTACAATGAGCAGTTCTTC. This sequence encodes CASSPGQTSYNEQFF.

The J gene is TRBJ2-7, the V gene TRBV4-3; tentatively, D is TRBD1 or TRBD2 (5 bases each). CDR3 length: 15 residues. From germline, CDR1 is LGHNA and CDR2 YSLEER. V was clipped by 0 bases and J by 0 bases, with 9 bases between them. As DNA, the CDR3 is TGCGCCAGCAGCCAAGATTGGGGGAGCTCCTACGAGCAGTACTTC. Its translation is CASSQDWGSSYEQYF.

V and J are TRBV2 and TRBJ1-5; D unclear. Germline V lookup: CDR1 SNHLY, CDR2 FYNNEI. This CDR3 is built from 15 residues. V was shortened by 6 bases and J by 0 bases, with 12 bases between the two germline ends. The CDR3 sequence is CASRGSVSSNQPQHF. CDR3 DNA sequence: TGTGCCAGCAGGGGCTCTGTTAGTAGCAATCAGCCCCAGCATTTT.

V is TRBV6-5 and J is TRBJ1-2, with D possibly being TRBD1 (5 bases). The CDR3 has 13 residues. V was cut by 5 bases and J by 4 bases, with 11 bases left in between. The germline V gene has CDR1 MNHEY and CDR2 SVGAGI. The CDR3, as DNA: TGTGCCAGCAGTCGGGGACCCCTCTATGGCTACACCTTC. Translating it yields CASSRGPLYGYTF.

The rearrangement joins TRBV28 to TRBJ2-5, with 11 bases fitting TRBD1. CDR3 size: 15 residues. V was pared by 5 bases and J by 2 bases, with 4 bases of the junction left unmatched. Germline loops: CDR1 MDHEN, CDR2 SYDVKM. The CDR3 sequence: CASSRDRGIQETQYF. CDR3 nucleotides: TGTGCCAGCAGTAGGGACAGGGGGATTCAAGAGACCCAGTACTTC.